The 27 T cell receptor beta chains given below trace back to one sample, sequenced in a study of tumor and adjacent non-tumor tissue in lung cancer. TCRbeta libraries were built with three rounds of nested PCR, modified from ARM-PCR. TCRdb processed the multiplex PCR reads anew with MiXCR; each CDR3 protein has one entry. The sample holds 130,000 or so distinct CDR3 sequences, over 65% seen once. This sample's RNA came from whole unsorted tissue. The material sequenced was lung tumor tissue. These receptor sequences come from a man aged 30-40 years with non-small cell lung cancer.

In the case of this clonotype: The germline gene is not matched at one end of the junction; a read error may be the cause. The gene calls are TRBV20-1 and TRBJ1-4; D ambiguous. This CDR3 has 14 residues. Germline V CDR1 and CDR2: DFQATT, SNEGSKA (reference sequence). The CDR3 sequence is CGASTPPATEKLFF. The CDR3 nucleotides are TGCGGTGCTAGCACCCCACCCGCCACTGAAAAACTGTTTTTT.

There are many counts of this clonotype. The chain recombines TRBV12-3 or TRBV12-4 with TRBJ2-3; 8 bases line up with TRBD1. The CDR3 sequence is 14 residues long. Trimming cost V 4 bases and J 4 bases; bases outside gene matches: 4. CDR3 sequence reads: CASSSPDRADTQYF. The CDR3 nucleotides read TGTGCCAGCAGTTCCCCGGACAGGGCAGATACGCAGTATTTT.

The chain couples TRBV6-6 to TRBJ1-2; no clear D gene. Germline CDR1 and CDR2: MNHNY and SVGAGI (reference sequence). The CDR3 consists of 13 residues. In DNA form, the CDR3 reads TGTACTACCAGCGCACAGCGCAACTATGGCTACACCTTC. Its translation is CTTSAQRNYGYTF.

V and J are TRBV12-3 or TRBV12-4 and TRBJ1-5, with 12 bases aligning to TRBD1. CDR3 length: 16 residues. The J segment lost 7 bases and the V segment lost 1 base, leaving 5 bases of the junction unmatched. The CDR3 region is CASSLGGQGAPQPQHF. CDR3 coding DNA: TGTGCCAGCAGTTTAGGGGGACAGGGGGCACCGCAGCCCCAGCATTTT.

Notes on this clonotype: The CDR3 carries no conserved terminal phenylalanine or tryptophan, so it likely arises from a read error. No DNA is shown, since the ends of the CDR3 on it are uncertain; the CDR3 is the one TCRdb lists. The chain couples TRBV11-3 to TRBJ2-5. Germline CDR1 SGHNT, CDR2 YENEEA. Both ends counted, the CDR3 spans 14 residues. This chain's CDR3 is CASSSGLYQETLYL.

The V gene is TRBV20-1, the J gene TRBJ2-1; possibly TRBD1 or TRBD2 for D (6 bases each). Germline CDR1 is DFQATT and CDR2 is SNEGSKA (reference sequence). Between the trimmed V and J ends, which lost 0 bases and 7 bases, there was a span of 19 bases. The CDR3 totals 16 residues. The CDR3 DNA sequence: TGCAGTGCTAGAGATAGGTTCCAGCGAGGGGGGAATGAGCAGTTCTTC. Amino acids: CSARDRFQRGGNEQFF.

V gene TRBV6-6 combines with J gene TRBJ2-5; possible D gene TRBD2, 6 bases. This CDR3 comprises 13 residues. Per the germline V gene, CDR1 is MNHNY and CDR2 is SVGAGI (reference sequence). The V gene lost 7 bases and the J gene lost 4 bases, with 13 bases spanning the gap. Written as DNA, the CDR3 is TGTGCCAGCAATATGGCAGCGGGAGAGACCCAGTACTTC. It encodes CASNMAAGETQYF.

Note on this clonotype: Because the CDR3 is missing its conserved closing phenylalanine or tryptophan, this is likely a read error. V is TRBV11-3 and J is TRBJ2-1; D may match TRBD1 or TRBD2 (5 bases each). CDR3 length equals 19 residues. Germline CDR1 SGHNT, CDR2 YENEEA. Here the CDR3 reads CTSSLVLLQGGFLDNEQFL. The CDR3 nucleotides read TGTACCAGCAGCTTAGTCCTGCTCCAGGGCGGGTTTCTGGACAATGAGCAGTTCTTA.

To note about this clonotype: One end of the junction varies from germline; a read error may be responsible. J is TRBJ2-3 and V is TRBV11-2; 13 bases align to TRBD2. CDR1 and CDR2 (germline): SGHAT, FQNNGV. The CDR3 spans 16 residues. The DNA for the CDR3 is TGCGTCAGCAGCTTAGGGACTAGCGGGGGCACAGATACGCAGTATTTT. Translated: CVSSLGTSGGTDTQYF. Together with reference TRBV11-2 and TRBJ2-3, the CDR3 gives the full variable domain: EAGVAQSPRYKIIEKRQSVAFWCNPISGHATLYWYQQILGQGPKLLIQFQNNGVVDDSQLPKDRFSAERLKGVDSTLKIQPAKLEDSAVYLCVSSLGTSGGTDTQYFGPGTRLTVL.

The CDR3 reads CASSLDGSEIREQFF. In DNA form, the CDR3 reads TGTGCCAGCAGCTTGGATGGTAGCGAGATTCGGGAGCAGTTCTTC. This rearrangement joins TRBV5-5 to TRBJ2-1; possibly TRBD2 for D (5 bases). Trimming shortened V by 0 bases and J by 10 bases, and 17 bases separated the two germline ends. The germline CDR1 and CDR2 sequences are SGHKS and YYEKEE (reference sequence). This CDR3 region has 15 residues.

On this clonotype itself: The junction departs from the called germline gene at one end, perhaps through a read error. The chain couples TRBV20-1 to TRBJ2-2; the match to TRBD1 covers 10 bases. Germline CDR1 reads DFQATT; CDR2 reads SNEGSKA (reference sequence). This CDR3 spans 14 amino acids. The CDR3 spells CSTKTGGFTGELLF. CDR3 sequence (DNA): TGCAGTACTAAGACAGGGGGCTTCACCGGGGAGCTGTTATTT.

This clonotype was counted many times. This rearrangement joins TRBV29-1 to TRBJ1-2, with a tentative D call TRBD1 (5 bases). In germline, CDR1 is SQVTM, CDR2 ANQGSEA. The length of the CDR3 is 12 residues. The V and J ends lost 3 bases and 1 base respectively, with 6 bases between them. The CDR3 here is CSVEGRNYGYTF. The CDR3 DNA reads as TGCAGCGTTGAGGGGCGTAACTATGGCTACACCTTC.

Details on this clonotype: A junction end diverges from the germline sequence, so it may reflect a read error. The chain has TRBV6-5 and TRBJ1-6; D is unresolved. The CDR3 contains 15 residues. Germline assignment: CDR1 MNHEY and CDR2 SVGAGI. CDR3 in amino acids: CVSSRPGAGRTPLHF. CDR3 DNA: TGTGTCAGCAGCCGGCCAGGCGCCGGGCGGACACCCCTCCACTTT.

This clonotype was counted many times. The CDR3, as DNA: TGTGCCAGCAGTTGGTACGGCCCCTACACCGGGGAGCTGTTTTTT. The encoded protein is CASSWYGPYTGELFF. The rearrangement joins TRBV6-2 or TRBV6-3 to TRBJ2-2; D not resolved. Trimming took off 4 bases at V and 3 bases at J, with 12 bases between the two ends. This CDR3 comprises 15 residues. Germline V gene sequence: CDR1 MNHEY, CDR2 SVGEGT.

In this sample, this clonotype turned up many times. CDR3 residues: CASTQGGVGTEAFF. CDR3 DNA sequence: TGCGCCAGCACACAGGGAGGGGTCGGCACTGAAGCTTTCTTT. V and J are TRBV4-1 and TRBJ1-1; D perhaps matches TRBD1 (6 bases). The length of the CDR3 is 14 residues. The germline V and J ends were trimmed by 7 bases and 4 bases, with 16 bases remaining between them. CDR1 MGHRA and CDR2 YSYEKL come from the germline V gene.

Concerning this clonotype itself: One junction end disagrees with the germline gene, perhaps due to a read error. The V gene is TRBV11-2, the J gene TRBJ2-7; the D is unclear. The CDR3 is 14 amino acids. In germline, CDR1 is SGHAT, CDR2 FQNNGV. The CDR3 protein is CTSSLGSYAYEQYF. CDR3 nucleotide sequence: TGTACCAGCAGCTTAGGCAGCTATGCCTACGAGCAGTACTTC.

As to this clonotype: A read error is likely, as this CDR3 ends without the conserved phenylalanine or tryptophan. The chain combines TRBV4-2 with TRBJ2-6, with 11 bases matching TRBD2. This CDR3 contains 19 residues. Per germline, CDR1 LGHNA and CDR2 YNFKEQ. Trimming took 4 bases from V and 1 from J; bases not matched to a gene: 9. The CDR3 nucleotides read TGTGCCAGCAGCCGAGATCCCCGACTAGCGGGGTCTGGGGCCAACGTCCTGACTTAC. Encoded protein: CASSRDPRLAGSGANVLTY.

About this clonotype: Relative to the germline gene, one junction end is altered; a read error may explain this. The chain links TRBV6-5 to TRBJ2-7, with a weak D call TRBD1 (6 bases). The CDR3 covers 13 residues. Germline V gene sequence: CDR1 MNHEY, CDR2 SVGAGI. The CDR3 reads CATSYSRGYEQYF. CDR3 DNA sequence: TGTGCCACCAGTTACTCGAGGGGGTATGAGCAGTACTTC.

This clonotype was found once. Its ends do not fully match the called genes, so a read error is possible. V and J are TRBV20-1 and TRBJ1-1; D might be TRBD1 (5 bases). Per the germline V gene, CDR1 is DFQATT and CDR2 is SNEGSKA (reference sequence). The CDR3 loop spans 14 amino acids. The CDR3 DNA sequence: TGCAATGCTACGGGAACAGGATCGAACACTGAAGGTTTCTTT. Protein product: CNATGTGSNTEGFF.

A single count supports this clonotype. A much larger clone is a single base away; this may be a read error. CDR3 nucleotides: TGTGCCAGCAGTTACTCGGGGACAGGGGGCAAGCAGTGCTTC. It translates to CASSYSGTGGKQCF. V gene TRBV6-5 combines with J gene TRBJ2-7, with 12 bases lining up with TRBD1. The CDR3 is 14 residues long. Germline V gene lookup returns CDR1 MNHEY and CDR2 SVGAGI.

The sample holds a few counts of this clonotype. This may come from a read error, since a much larger clone is one base off. This CDR3 fails to terminate in the conserved phenylalanine or tryptophan, so it likely reflects a read error. The chain uses TRBV11-2 and TRBJ2-3; 7 nucleotides match TRBD2. V dropped 0 bases and J dropped 4; count of bases not matched to a gene: 7. In germline, CDR1 is SGHAT, CDR2 FQNNGV. The CDR3 consists of 16 residues. CDR3 loop: CASSLDRSGVADTQYS. CDR3 nucleotides: TGTGCCAGCAGCTTAGATCGCAGCGGGGTCGCAGATACGCAGTATTCT.

The chain carries TRBV18 and TRBJ1-5, with unresolved D. Per germline, CDR1 KGHSH and CDR2 LQKENI. The CDR3 has 13 residues. Trimming left V 3 bases short and J 1 base short, with 4 bases between. CDR3 nucleotides: TGTGCCAGCTCACCTGACAGCAATCAGCCCCAGCATTTT. It translates to CASSPDSNQPQHF.

On this clonotype: The junction departs from the called germline gene at one end, perhaps through a read error. The chain combines TRBV20-1 with TRBJ2-1; 7 bases are a match to TRBD2. CDR1 and CDR2 from the germline V gene are DFQATT and SNEGSKA (reference sequence). This CDR3 is built from 15 residues. This CDR3 reads CSVRDPSGGDNEQFF. The DNA for the CDR3 is TGCAGTGTTAGAGATCCTAGCGGAGGGGACAATGAGCAGTTCTTC.

With regard to this clonotype: Its ends do not fully match the called genes, so a read error is possible. The genes are TRBV10-3 and TRBJ2-1; 9 nucleotides agree with TRBD2. This CDR3 is 17 amino acids long. Germline lookup yields CDR1 ENHRY and CDR2 SYGVKD. The DNA of the CDR3 is TGTGCCACCATCGGCAGGGGCGGGGGGGCTAGGTATCATGAACAGTTCTTC. This encodes CATIGRGGGARYHEQFF.

Concerning this clonotype: One junction end disagrees with the germline gene, perhaps due to a read error. The V and J genes are TRBV5-6 and TRBJ2-5, with 10 bases fitting TRBD2. The CDR3 loop spans 15 amino acids. Germline values: CDR1 SGHDT, CDR2 YYEEEE. The CDR3 DNA reads as TGTGTCAGCAACTTGCCTAGCGGGAGTTCTAAGACCCAGTACTTC. Protein: CVSNLPSGSSKTQYF.

Remarks on this clonotype: An end of the junction does not agree with germline; a read error may underlie this. J is TRBJ2-1 and V is TRBV11-3, with TRBD1 identical over 7 bases. Germline V gene lookup returns CDR1 SGHNT and CDR2 YENEEA. This CDR3 contains 13 residues. CDR3 sequence: CASSLGQDYEQFF. The CDR3 coding sequence is TGTGCCAGTAGCTTAGGACAGGACTATGAGCAGTTCTTC.

As regards this clonotype: Germline is not matched at one junction end, which may reflect a read error. The chain combines TRBV6-1 with TRBJ1-4, with TRBD1 matching over 9 bases. The germline gives CDR1 MNHNS, CDR2 SASEGT. CDR3 size: 18 residues. CDR3 loop: CASSVPIYTTGGNERLFF. CDR3 sequence (DNA): TGTGCCAGCAGTGTTCCAATATACACGACAGGGGGGAATGAAAGACTGTTTTTT.